Included here is one T cell receptor (beta chain) sequence, with context. This entry comes from a study of blood T cell repertoires in COVID-19. Study at large: Researchers got acute and convalescent COVID-19 samples from the United States, Italy and Spain. T cells, B-cell-depleted T cells, or PBMCs supplied cDNA or gDNA.

Trimming stripped 0 bases from V and 0 bases from J, with 9 bases between. The CDR3 runs to 16 residues. Germline V CDR1 and CDR2: LGHNA, YSLEER. Sequenced by immunoSEQ multiplex PCR; TCRdb stores in-frame clones only, minus some. The sample consists of roughly 250,000 clones, around 79% of them appearing once. The source material was peripheral blood. The V call is TRBV4-3, the J call TRBJ2-1; no firm D call. This sequence was found in a woman aged 80 or older with acute or convalescent COVID-19. The chain's CDR3 is CASSQDYPSSYNEQFF. Here the CDR3 DNA reads TGCGCCAGCAGCCAAGATTATCCTAGCTCCTACAATGAGCAGTTCTTC.